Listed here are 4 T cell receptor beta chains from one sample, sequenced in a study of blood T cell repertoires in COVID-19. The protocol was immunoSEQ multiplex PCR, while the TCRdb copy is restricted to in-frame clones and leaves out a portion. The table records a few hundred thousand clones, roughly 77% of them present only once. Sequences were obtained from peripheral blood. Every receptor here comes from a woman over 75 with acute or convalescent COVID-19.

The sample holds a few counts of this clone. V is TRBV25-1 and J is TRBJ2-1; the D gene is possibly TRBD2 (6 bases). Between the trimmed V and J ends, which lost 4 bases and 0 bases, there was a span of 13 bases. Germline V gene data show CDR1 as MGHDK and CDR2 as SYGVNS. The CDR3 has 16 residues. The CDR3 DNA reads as TGTGCCAGCAGTGTATTACGGGGGAGCTCCTACAATGAGCAGTTCTTC. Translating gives CASSVLRGSSYNEQFF.

CDR3 sequence: CATSRDRGHLFF. CDR3 DNA: TGTGCCACCAGCAGAGATCGGGGACACCTGTTTTTT. J is TRBJ1-4 and V is TRBV15, with D tentatively TRBD1 (6 bases). V lost 0 bases, J lost 14 bases, and 10 bases lay in between. Germline V gives CDR1 LNHNV, CDR2 YYDKDF (reference sequence). The CDR3 is 12 residues long.

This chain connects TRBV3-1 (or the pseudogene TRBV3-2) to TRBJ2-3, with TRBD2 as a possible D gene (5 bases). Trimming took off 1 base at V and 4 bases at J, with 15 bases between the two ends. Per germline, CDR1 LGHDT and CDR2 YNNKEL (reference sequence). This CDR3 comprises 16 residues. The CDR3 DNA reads TGTGCCAGCAGCCAAGGAGCGGTGAATAGAGCAGATACGCAGTATTTT. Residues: CASSQGAVNRADTQYF.

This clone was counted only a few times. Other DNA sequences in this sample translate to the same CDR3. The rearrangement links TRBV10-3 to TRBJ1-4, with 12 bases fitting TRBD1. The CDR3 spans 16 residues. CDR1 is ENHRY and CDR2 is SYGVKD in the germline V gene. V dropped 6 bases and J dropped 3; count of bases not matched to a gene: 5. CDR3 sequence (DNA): TGTGCCATCAGGCCGGGACAGGGGGCACCTAATGAAAAACTGTTTTTT. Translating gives CAIRPGQGAPNEKLFF.